This is a list of T cell receptor beta chains from one sample in a study of shared clonotypes between healthy human individuals. Profiling relied on immunoSEQ multiplex PCR, and the TCRdb table lists in-frame clones only, not all of them. The table includes 150,000 to 200,000 clones, approximately 62% detected once. Material for sequencing was memory CD4+ T cells sorted from blood. These receptors were taken from a man aged 30 to 45 in good health. CDR3s include the opening cysteine and the closing phenylalanine or tryptophan. Fields, in order: clone size, J gene, D gene, V gene, CDR3 protein, CDR3 DNA. D genes are given only for firm matches. Expanded clones get a size class; other rows say once, few or many, or leave the size out.

>-|TRBJ2-2|-|TRBV27
CASHLAGGTGELFF
TGTGCCAGTCACTTGGCCGGGGGAACCGGGGAGCTGTTTTTT
>medium-sized|TRBJ2-6|-|TRBV5-4
CASSLQDSGSGANVLTF
TGTGCCAGCAGCTTACAGGACAGCGGATCTGGGGCCAACGTCCTGACTTTC
>few|TRBJ1-4|TRBD1|TRBV2
CASRTQGANEKLFF
TGTGCCAGCAGGACACAGGGGGCTAACGAAAAACTGTTTTTT
>-|TRBJ2-7|-|TRBV7-5
CVRSQEQMGITGLVTYEQYF
TGTGTCAGAAGCCAAGAGCAAATGGGGATAACGGGACTAGTAACCTACGAGCAGTACTTC
>many|TRBJ2-1|-|TRBV6-6
CASSRGGTSYNEQFF
TGTGCCAGCTCGCGAGGGGGAACCTCCTACAATGAGCAGTTCTTC
>-|TRBJ2-7|TRBD2|TRBV5-4
CASSLRLRGGENGHEQYF
TGTGCCAGCAGCTTGAGGCTGCGGGGAGGGGAGAACGGGCACGAGCAGTACTTC
>-|TRBJ2-1|-|TRBV7-9
CASSLARVRANEQFF
TGTGCCAGCAGCTTAGCCAGGGTAAGGGCTAATGAGCAGTTCTTC
>-|TRBJ2-1|TRBD2|TRBV25-1
CASSESKGLEYNEQFF
TGTGCCAGCAGTGAATCCAAGGGACTAGAATACAATGAGCAGTTCTTC
>-|TRBJ1-1|-|TRBV11-1
CASSLGPLFREAFF
TGTGCCAGCAGCTTGGGACCTCTGTTCAGGGAAGCTTTCTTT
>-|TRBJ1-1|-|TRBV4-1
CASSPYPAGENTEAFF
TGCGCCAGCAGCCCTTATCCCGCAGGGGAGAACACTGAAGCTTTCTTT
>-|TRBJ2-7|-|TRBV5-4
CASSPQSRGYEQYF
TGTGCCAGCAGCCCTCAGAGCCGGGGCTACGAGCAGTACTTC
>-|TRBJ1-2|-|TRBV2
CASSQDRGDGYTF
TGTGCCAGCAGTCAAGACCGTGGCGATGGCTACACCTTC
>-|TRBJ2-1|TRBD2|TRBV25-1
CASSESGSGSFGYNEQFF
TGTGCCAGCAGTGAATCGGGTAGCGGGTCCTTCGGCTACAATGAGCAGTTCTTC
>-|TRBJ2-5|-|TRBV9
CASSGGGDRFETQYF
TGTGCCAGCAGCGGTGGAGGCGACAGGTTTGAGACCCAGTACTTC
>-|TRBJ2-7|-|TRBV19
CASKKFKEGHEQYF
TGTGCCAGTAAAAAGTTTAAAGAGGGCCACGAGCAGTACTTC
>-|TRBJ2-5|TRBD2|TRBV4-1
CASSQKLAGGPDSETQYF
TGCGCCAGCAGCCAAAAGTTAGCGGGAGGGCCTGATTCGGAGACCCAGTACTTC
>-|TRBJ2-1|-|TRBV5-4
CASSQGGILAYNEQFF
TGTGCCAGCAGCCAGGGGGGTATCTTGGCCTACAATGAGCAGTTCTTC
>-|TRBJ2-1|TRBD2|TRBV5-1
CASSLDGSGSFEQFF
TGCGCCAGCAGCTTGGATGGTAGCGGGAGTTTTGAGCAGTTCTTC
>-|TRBJ2-3|-|TRBV18
CASSPRLTTGEDTQYF
TGTGCCAGCTCACCGAGGTTGACCACTGGGGAAGATACGCAGTATTTT
>-|TRBJ2-1|TRBD2|TRBV2
CASRKTSAGDEQFF
TGTGCCAGCAGGAAGACTAGCGCGGGGGATGAGCAGTTCTTC
>-|TRBJ1-1|-|TRBV18
CASSPNREDNTEAFF
TGTGCCAGCTCACCAAATCGTGAGGATAACACTGAAGCTTTCTTT
>-|TRBJ2-3|-|TRBV6-6
CASSYSDSADTQYF
TGTGCCAGCAGTTACTCGGACAGCGCAGATACGCAGTATTTT
>-|TRBJ2-1|-|TRBV10-2
CASSDYGPGRYNEQFF
TGCGCCAGCAGTGATTACGGGCCTGGTCGGTACAATGAGCAGTTCTTC
>-|TRBJ2-1|TRBD1|TRBV7-6
CASSLVNRQGGEQFF
TGTGCCAGCAGCTTAGTCAACAGACAGGGCGGCGAGCAGTTCTTC
>-|TRBJ2-3|TRBD2|TRBV5-6
CASSFGGRASDTQYF
TGTGCCAGCAGCTTTGGCGGGAGGGCCTCGGATACGCAGTATTTT
>-|TRBJ2-2|-|TRBV7-2
CASSAWTNTGELFF
TGTGCCAGCAGCGCTTGGACGAACACCGGGGAGCTGTTTTTT
>-|TRBJ2-7|-|TRBV7-2
CASSSPSRSEQYF
TGTGCCAGCAGCTCCCCTTCAAGGAGCGAGCAGTACTTC
>many|TRBJ2-7|-|TRBV7-3
CASSPMGLGHQEQYF
TGTGCCAGCAGCCCTATGGGGTTGGGTCATCAAGAGCAGTACTTC
>-|TRBJ1-4|-|TRBV6-5
CASSYNSLGSNEKLFF
TGTGCCAGCAGTTACAACAGCTTGGGATCTAATGAAAAACTGTTTTTT
>-|TRBJ2-7|-|TRBV7-2
CASSLVAGHEQYF
TGTGCCAGCAGCTTAGTTGCTGGCCACGAGCAGTACTTC
>few|TRBJ2-7|-|TRBV11-2
CASSSVKGPSYEQYF
TGTGCCAGCAGCTCTGTGAAGGGACCTTCCTACGAGCAGTACTTC
>once|TRBJ1-2|-|TRBV15
CATSRELQGLDGYTF
TGTGCCACCAGCAGAGAGCTTCAGGGATTAGACGGCTACACCTTC
>-|TRBJ2-1|-|TRBV5-6
CASSLDGYGEQFF
TGTGCCAGCAGCTTGGACGGCTACGGGGAGCAGTTCTTC
>-|TRBJ2-1|-|TRBV7-9
CASSPRGTEYNEQFF
TGTGCCAGCAGCCCCCGCGGGACAGAATACAATGAGCAGTTCTTC
>many|TRBJ1-2|TRBD1|TRBV6-5
CASSPDRVVWGYTF
TGTGCCAGCAGCCCGGACAGGGTTGTGTGGGGCTACACCTTC